Listed here are 19 T cell receptor beta chains from one sample, sequenced in a study of blood T cell repertoires in COVID-19. Profiling relied on immunoSEQ multiplex PCR, and the TCRdb table lists in-frame clones only, not all of them. The data show fewer than 350,000 clones, roughly 85% seen once. Sequenced: PBMCs or T cells enriched from blood (not recorded which). These receptors came from a woman between 50 and 59 years old who had recovered from COVID-19.

This chain uses TRBV19 with TRBJ1-5; D is uncertain. V was cut by 10 bases and J by 7 bases, with 23 bases left in between. Germline V lookup: CDR1 LNHDA, CDR2 SQIVND (reference sequence). The CDR3 contains 15 residues. The CDR3 nucleotides read TGTGCCACCTCGAGGGCGGAAATGACGGGACAGCCCCAGCATTTT. This gives the protein CATSRAEMTGQPQHF. Together with reference TRBV19 and TRBJ1-5, the CDR3 gives the full variable domain: DGGITQSPKYLFRKEGQNVTLSCEQNLNHDAMYWYRQDPGQGLRLIYYSQIVNDFQKGDIAEGYSVSREKKESFPLTVTSAQKNPTAFYLCATSRAEMTGQPQHFGDGTRLSIL.

The V call is TRBV5-6, the J call TRBJ2-2; TRBD1 might be the D (7 bases). The CDR3 spans 15 residues. Germline V gene lookup returns CDR1 SGHDT and CDR2 YYEEEE. V was pared by 0 bases and J by 4 bases, with 10 bases between. This chain's CDR3 is CASSLGRGRTGELFF. The CDR3 DNA reads as TGTGCCAGCAGCTTGGGGAGGGGGCGCACCGGGGAGCTGTTTTTT.

Only one count was recorded for this clone. The J gene is TRBJ1-2, the V gene TRBV5-4; 7 bases are shared with TRBD1. Trimming at V came to 7 bases and at J to 4 bases, leaving 13 bases not matched to a gene. Germline assignment: CDR1 SGHNT and CDR2 YYREEE (reference sequence). The CDR3 consists of 15 residues. CDR3 residues: CASVLGDSNFYGYTF. CDR3 in DNA: TGTGCCAGCGTTCTCGGGGACAGCAACTTCTATGGCTACACCTTC.

The chain carries TRBV7-6 and TRBJ1-4; no firm D call. Between the trimmed V and J ends, which lost 1 base and 4 bases, there was a span of 16 bases. The CDR3 runs to 17 residues. Germline values: CDR1 SGHVS, CDR2 FNYEAQ. CDR3 coding DNA: TGTGCCAGCAGCTTAGAAGGGTGGGGAGAAGATAATGAAAAACTGTTTTTT. It is translated as CASSLEGWGEDNEKLFF.

The CDR3 sequence: CASSFRQGIETQYF. CDR3 DNA: TGCGCCAGCAGCTTTCGGCAGGGGATAGAGACCCAGTACTTC. The rearrangement links TRBV5-1 to TRBJ2-5; D possibly corresponds to TRBD1 (6 bases). The germline gives CDR1 SGHRS, CDR2 YFSETQ. Trimming stripped 2 bases from V and 4 bases from J, with 12 bases between. This CDR3 is 14 amino acids long.

V gene TRBV30 combines with J gene TRBJ1-4; D is ambiguous. The CDR3 has 10 amino acids. With 5 bases removed from V and 11 bases from J, the gap between germline ends came to 9 bases. From germline, CDR1 is GTSNPN and CDR2 SVGIG (reference sequence). CDR3 in DNA: TGTGCCTGGGACGGCGGGAAACTGTTTTTT. Amino acid sequence: CAWDGGKLFF.

The CDR3 DNA reads as TGTGCCAGCAGTTACTCTCTGGCAGGGCCAGGCTACACCTTC. It encodes CASSYSLAGPGYTF. This sequence joins TRBV6-5 and TRBJ1-2, with D maybe TRBD1 (5 bases). V shed 0 bases and J shed 8 bases, with 13 bases lying between them. Per germline, CDR1 MNHEY and CDR2 SVGAGI. The CDR3 length is 14 residues.

This chain connects TRBV14 to TRBJ2-7; the D is unclear. V lost 4 bases and J 2 bases, leaving 9 bases between the germline ends. This CDR3 is built from 13 residues. Germline V gene sequence: CDR1 SGHDN, CDR2 FVKESK. In DNA form, the CDR3 reads TGTGCCAGCAGCCCCCGGTTGGCCTACGAGCAGTACTTC. Amino acid sequence: CASSPRLAYEQYF.

The chain is built from TRBV7-9 and TRBJ2-5, with 9 bases lining up with TRBD1. Germline V gene lookup returns CDR1 SEHNR and CDR2 FQNEAQ (reference sequence). V shed 1 base and J 0 bases; nucleotides not matched to a gene: 6. This CDR3 is 17 amino acids long. The CDR3 region has the DNA TGTGCCAGCAGCTTAGGGACAGGGGCGAGAAACCAAGAGACCCAGTACTTC. This codes for CASSLGTGARNQETQYF.

V gene TRBV30 combines with J gene TRBJ1-2; perhaps TRBD1 as D (5 bases). CDR1 is GTSNPN and CDR2 is SVGIG in the germline V gene (reference sequence). This CDR3 contains 13 residues. V gave up 2 bases and J gave up 8 bases, with 15 bases separating them. The CDR3 DNA sequence: TGTGCCTGGAGTAACGGGGGGATGGAGGGCTACACCTTC. It encodes CAWSNGGMEGYTF.

V gene TRBV7-9 combines with J gene TRBJ1-5, with D tentatively TRBD1 (5 bases). Trimming left V 0 bases short and J 6 bases short, with 9 bases between. The CDR3 contains 14 residues. The V gene's germline CDR1 is SEHNR and CDR2 FQNEAQ (reference sequence). CDR3 in amino acids: CASSLAQGSQPQHF. CDR3 coding DNA: TGTGCCAGCAGCTTAGCCCAGGGCTCTCAGCCCCAGCATTTT.

This chain connects TRBV27 to TRBJ2-2; perhaps TRBD1 as D (5 bases). Between the trimmed V and J ends, which lost 6 bases and 4 bases, there was a span of 15 bases. Germline CDR1 reads MNHEY; CDR2 reads SMNVEV (reference sequence). This CDR3 is built from 15 residues. This chain's CDR3 is CASSPDRRGTGELFF. The CDR3, as DNA: TGTGCCAGCAGCCCCGACAGAAGGGGCACCGGGGAGCTGTTTTTT.

Turning to this clone: A much larger clone lies a single base off, so this may be a read error. The chain is built from TRBV7-8 and TRBJ1-1, with 7 nucleotides matching TRBD1. V lost 5 bases and J lost 1; bases outside the gene matches: 7. The CDR3 spans 15 residues. Per the germline V gene, CDR1 is SGHVS and CDR2 is FQNEAQ. Written as DNA, the CDR3 is TGTGCCAGCAGCCCAGAGGGACAGACGAACACTGAAGCTTTCTTT. It is translated as CASSPEGQTNTEAFF.

The rearrangement joins TRBV28 to TRBJ1-1; a weak D match, TRBD1 (5 bases). Germline V gives CDR1 MDHEN, CDR2 SYDVKM. The V gene lost 8 bases and the J gene lost 5 bases, with 15 bases spanning the gap. The CDR3 has 13 amino acids. As DNA, the CDR3 is TGTGCCAGCGGCACAGGAGTAGGGACTGAAGCTTTCTTT. It encodes CASGTGVGTEAFF.

The V and J genes are TRBV30 and TRBJ1-5, with D unresolved. CDR1 is GTSNPN, CDR2 SVGIG, per germline (reference sequence). CDR3 length equals 13 residues. Trimming cost V 5 bases and J 7 bases, with 15 bases left between them. This CDR3 is CAWSVGGEQPQHF. The CDR3 coding sequence is TGTGCCTGGTCCGTGGGAGGCGAACAGCCCCAGCATTTT.

The V gene is TRBV27, the J gene TRBJ2-7; a possible D gene is TRBD1 (6 bases). Germline CDR1 is MNHEY and CDR2 is SMNVEV (reference sequence). The V gene lost 5 bases and the J gene lost 1 base, with 9 bases spanning the gap. This CDR3 is 13 amino acids long. The CDR3 is CASSQQGSYEQYF. For the CDR3, the DNA is TGTGCCAGCAGTCAACAGGGTTCCTACGAGCAGTACTTC.

This clone was seen only once. The chain carries TRBV6-5 and TRBJ1-2, with 7 bases fitting TRBD1. The length of the CDR3 is 15 residues. The junction had 11 bases not matched to a gene; V was cut back by 6 bases and J by 4 bases. Germline CDR1 and CDR2: MNHEY and SVGAGI. The CDR3 here is CASRGDSLAVYGYTF. The CDR3 DNA follows: TGTGCCAGCAGGGGGGACAGTCTCGCCGTCTATGGCTACACCTTC.

The rearrangement joins TRBV24-1 to TRBJ2-5, with TRBD1 matching over 8 bases. V was clipped by 3 bases and J by 3 bases; unmatched bases: 8. CDR3 size: 16 residues. Germline V lookup: CDR1 KGHDR, CDR2 SFDVKD. The CDR3 coding sequence is TGTGCCACCAGTGATCAACCAGGACAGGGCAAAGAGACCCAGTACTTC. Amino acid sequence: CATSDQPGQGKETQYF.

The chain joins TRBV19 to TRBJ1-3; tentative D call: TRBD1 (5 bases). From germline, CDR1 is LNHDA and CDR2 SQIVND (reference sequence). V lost 5 bases and J 5 bases, leaving 13 bases between the germline ends. CDR3 length equals 14 residues. The CDR3 DNA reads TGTGCCAGTAGTCCAACCCGGGGGAGAAACACCATATATTTT. As protein: CASSPTRGRNTIYF.